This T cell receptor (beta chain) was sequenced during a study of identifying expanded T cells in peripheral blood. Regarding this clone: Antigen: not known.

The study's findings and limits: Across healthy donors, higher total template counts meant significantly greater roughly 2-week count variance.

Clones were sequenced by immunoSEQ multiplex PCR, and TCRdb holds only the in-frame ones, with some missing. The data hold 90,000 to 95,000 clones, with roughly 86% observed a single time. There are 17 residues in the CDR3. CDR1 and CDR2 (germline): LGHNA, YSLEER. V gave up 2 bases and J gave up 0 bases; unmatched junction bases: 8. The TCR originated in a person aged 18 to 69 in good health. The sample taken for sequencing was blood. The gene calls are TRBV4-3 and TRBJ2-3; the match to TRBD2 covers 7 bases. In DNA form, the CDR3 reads TGCGCCAGCAGCCAATTCGCCCCGGGAGGAAGCACAGATACGCAGTATTTT. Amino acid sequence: CASSQFAPGGSTDTQYF.